These T cell receptor beta chains were read from a single sample in a study of blood T cell repertoires in COVID-19. TCRdb keeps only in-frame clones here, not all; method: immunoSEQ multiplex PCR. The table records around 25,000 clones, about four fifths of them present only once. What was sequenced was peripheral blood. The receptor source for this set is a man aged 70 or older with acute or convalescent COVID-19. The CDR3 runs from the conserved cysteine through the conserved F or W. The order of the fields is V gene, J gene, clone size, D gene, CDR3 DNA, CDR3 protein. The D gene is left open where the match is weak. Only some rows state a clone size, as once, few, many or a class for expanded clones.

TRBV5-1	TRBJ2-1	NA	TRBD1	TGCGCCAGCAGCCTCGAACACGGCTGGACAGGTTCCTACAATGAGCAGTTCTTC	CASSLEHGWTGSYNEQFF
TRBV19	TRBJ1-5	NA	NA	TGTGCCAGTAGTATACAGGGCTCAGGGCCCCAGCATTTT	CASSIQGSGPQHF
TRBV6-5	TRBJ1-1	NA	NA	TGTGCCAGCACCGAACAGCGGGTGGGCACTGAAGCTTTCTTT	CASTEQRVGTEAFF
TRBV5-5	TRBJ1-5	NA	TRBD1	TGTGCCAGCAGCCGGCAGGGGACAGCCTTTCGCAATCAGCCCCAGCATTTT	CASSRQGTAFRNQPQHF
TRBV20-1	TRBJ2-1	NA	NA	TGCAGTGCTTCTCCAGGGACATCACAGTTCTTC	CSASPGTSQFF
TRBV7-8	TRBJ1-5	few	NA	TGTGCCAGCAGCTTAGCAGGGGGCAATCAGCCCCAGCATTTT	CASSLAGGNQPQHF
TRBV7-6	TRBJ2-7	NA	NA	TGTGCCAGCAGCGTAACCCTCACCGGCAGGGACGAGCAGTACTTC	CASSVTLTGRDEQYF
TRBV7-2	TRBJ2-7	NA	TRBD1	TGTGCCAGCAGCGACCAGACAGGGGGCGCGGGCGAGCAGTACTTC	CASSDQTGGAGEQYF
TRBV6-5	TRBJ1-1	NA	NA	TGTGCCAGCAGTTGGGAGTTAAGTACTGAAGCTTTCTTT	CASSWELSTEAFF
TRBV27	TRBJ2-7	NA	NA	TGTGCCAGCAGTTCCGCCGGGCAGGGCGCGGACGAGCAGTACTTC	CASSSAGQGADEQYF
TRBV6-5	TRBJ1-1	NA	NA	TGTGCCAGCAGACAGGGTGTAGGTACTGAAGCTTTCTTT	CASRQGVGTEAFF
TRBV18	TRBJ1-1	NA	NA	TGTGCCAGCTCACCACCGTCCGTGAACACTGAAGCTTTCTTT	CASSPPSVNTEAFF
TRBV19	TRBJ1-5	NA	NA	TGTGCCAGTATGGGAGTGGGAGGTTATAGCAATCAGCCCCAGCATTTT	CASMGVGGYSNQPQHF
TRBV6-1	TRBJ2-3	NA	TRBD2	TGTGCCAGCAGTGGGCTTTCACTAGCGGGGGGGCTCACAGATACGCAGTATTTT	CASSGLSLAGGLTDTQYF
TRBV18	TRBJ2-5	NA	TRBD1	TGTGCCAGCTCACCGTGGGACAGGTCTGAAGAGACCCAGTACTTC	CASSPWDRSEETQYF
TRBV29-1	TRBJ2-3	medium-sized	NA	TGCAGCGTTGGGCGGCGCCGGGCAGATACGCAGTATTTT	CSVGRRRADTQYF
TRBV3-1/TRBV3-2	TRBJ2-7	NA	TRBD1	TGTGCCAGCAGCCAAGTGTTGCTGGGACAGGGGGCGAAAGAGCAGTACTTC	CASSQVLLGQGAKEQYF
TRBV19	TRBJ1-1	NA	NA	TGTGCCAGTAGTATCGAGACACAAAACACTGAAGCTTTCTTT	CASSIETQNTEAFF
TRBV30	TRBJ1-5	NA	NA	TGTGCCTGGAGTGTGGGGCTGGATCAGCCCCAGCATTTT	CAWSVGLDQPQHF
TRBV5-1	TRBJ2-3	few	NA	TGCGCCAGCAGCTCCTTTAGGGCGGGGGCTAATTCAGATACGCAGTATTTT	CASSSFRAGANSDTQYF
TRBV27	TRBJ1-2	NA	NA	TGTGCCAGCAGTCCCCAGGCTACCACGGGGGGCTACACCTTC	CASSPQATTGGYTF
TRBV19	TRBJ1-2	NA	NA	TGTGCCAGTAGTGCGAGGAGCGAGATGGGTGGCTACACCTTC	CASSARSEMGGYTF
TRBV6-7	TRBJ2-2	NA	TRBD1	TGTGCCAGCAGTTACCCGTGCTCCGACAGGGAAAAGGGCACCGGGGAGCTGTTTTTT	CASSYPCSDREKGTGELFF
TRBV2	TRBJ2-1	NA	NA	TGTGCCAGCAGTGACGAAGCTGAGCAGTTCTTC	CASSDEAEQFF
TRBV6-1	TRBJ1-6	NA	NA	TGTGCCAGCAGTGAGACGTCCGGCGGCAATTCACCCCTCCACTTT	CASSETSGGNSPLHF
TRBV11-2	TRBJ1-1	NA	NA	TGTGCCAGCAGCTTAGGAAGGGGTTACACTGAAGCTTTCTTT	CASSLGRGYTEAFF
TRBV30	TRBJ2-4	NA	NA	TGTGCCTGGAGTGTACAGAGAACGCTAGCCAAAAACATTCAGTACTTC	CAWSVQRTLAKNIQYF
TRBV27	TRBJ2-1	NA	TRBD2	TGTGCCAGCAGTTGGACTAGCGGGGGCCGGGGGTACAATGAGCAGTTCTTC	CASSWTSGGRGYNEQFF
TRBV9	TRBJ2-5	NA	TRBD2	TGTGCCAGCAGCGTAGATCCAGCGGGGGGCCAAGAGACCCAGTACTTC	CASSVDPAGGQETQYF
TRBV28	TRBJ2-3	NA	TRBD2	TGTGCCAGCAGCTCCCAGCGGGAGGGCCTGCCAGATACGCAGTATTTT	CASSSQREGLPDTQYF
TRBV5-6	TRBJ1-1	NA	TRBD1	TGTGCCAGCAGCTCTGGGGCTGGGACAGCGAACACTGAAGCTTTCTTT	CASSSGAGTANTEAFF
TRBV14	TRBJ1-5	NA	NA	TGTGCCAGCAGTCGGGCAGGGTATGATCAGCCCCAGCATTTT	CASSRAGYDQPQHF